A single T cell receptor (beta chain) is shown here with its context. Antigen specificity is unknown. These data come from a study of T cell responses to AZD1222 COVID-19 vaccine. Study findings and constraints: Only 6 or 7 AZD1222 recipients tested seropositive at baseline. Repertoire sampling was restricted to post-peak T cell response timepoints. Donors were largely white British and mainly female; clonal diversity was possibly underestimated.

Germline CDR1 reads MNHNY; CDR2 reads SVGAGI (reference sequence). The CDR3 runs to 15 residues. The J segment lost 0 bases and the V segment lost 7 bases, leaving 7 bases of the junction unmatched. Sequenced by immunoSEQ multiplex PCR; TCRdb stores in-frame clones only, minus some. The sample has 170,000 or so clones, around 92% seen once. This sequence joins TRBV6-6 and TRBJ1-2, with 8 positions matching TRBD1. The source of this sequence is an adult in good health. This material consisted of peripheral blood, taken on day 0 of AZD1222 vaccination. DNA of the CDR3: TGTGCCAGCAAGGCAGGACAGGGACCTAACTATGGCTACACCTTC. Encoded protein: CASKAGQGPNYGYTF.